This is a list of T cell receptor beta chains from one sample in a study of cytomegalovirus exposure and HLA in healthy donors. Assay used: immunoSEQ multiplex PCR; TCRdb lists only in-frame clones, some missing. The table lists 150,000 to 200,000 clones, around 80% of them singletons. The sequenced sample consisted of PBMCs. These receptors were obtained from a woman aged 30 to 39 in good health and CMV-seronegative. Both conserved end residues are part of each CDR3. The D gene is left open where the match is weak. Clone size is shown for a subset of rows, as once, few, many or a class of expanded clone.

v_gene,abundance,j_gene,d_gene,CDR3aa,CDR3nt
TRBV4-3,.,TRBJ1-5,.,CASSQGTGGTYSNQPQHF,TGCGCCAGCAGCCAAGGGACCGGGGGGACATATAGCAATCAGCCCCAGCATTTT
TRBV19,once,TRBJ1-1,.,CASSIPQATEAFF,TGTGCCAGTAGTATTCCACAGGCCACTGAAGCTTTCTTT
TRBV5-1,.,TRBJ1-3,.,CASKSQNSGNTIYF,TGCGCCAGCAAATCACAGAACTCTGGAAACACCATATATTTT
TRBV7-2,few,TRBJ2-1,TRBD2,CASSPTSGGRYEQFF,TGTGCCAGCAGCCCAACTAGCGGGGGGAGGTATGAGCAGTTCTTC
TRBV7-6,few,TRBJ1-3,.,CASSLQSVSGNTIYF,TGTGCCAGCAGTCTACAGTCAGTATCTGGAAACACCATATATTTT
TRBV4-1,.,TRBJ1-3,TRBD1,CASSHTQGYGQGNFGNTIYF,TGCGCCAGCAGCCACACACAAGGTTATGGACAGGGAAATTTTGGAAACACCATATATTTT
TRBV7-9,.,TRBJ1-2,TRBD1,CASSTRIPTGRNGYTF,TGTGCCAGCAGCACCCGCATTCCGACAGGGAGGAATGGCTACACCTTC
TRBV4-3,.,TRBJ2-6,TRBD1,CASSSGGAGANVLTF,TGCGCCAGCAGCTCAGGGGGCGCTGGGGCCAACGTCCTGACTTTC
TRBV15,once,TRBJ2-5,TRBD2,CATSRTTSGVTKRTQYF,TGTGCCACCAGCAGGACGACTAGCGGGGTAACCAAGAGAACCCAGTACTTC
TRBV7-2,.,TRBJ1-5,.,CASSLERSHQPQHF,TGTGCCAGCAGCTTAGAGCGGTCCCATCAGCCCCAGCATTTT
TRBV27,.,TRBJ1-4,TRBD1,CARGQGGEKLFF,TGTGCCAGAGGACAGGGTGGTGAAAAACTGTTTTTT
TRBV28,.,TRBJ1-1,.,CASSLSAAGAFF,TGTGCCAGCAGTTTATCGGCGGCCGGAGCTTTCTTT
TRBV6-5,once,TRBJ2-7,.,CASSLGGPNYEQYF,TGTGCCAGCAGTCTTGGCGGGCCCAACTACGAGCAGTACTTC
TRBV2,.,TRBJ2-5,.,CASSDLQETQYF,TGTGCCAGCAGTGACCTCCAAGAGACCCAGTACTTC
TRBV6-5,.,TRBJ1-6,TRBD1,CASSYSGTGTSPLHF,TGTGCCAGCAGTTACTCGGGGACAGGGACTTCACCCCTCCACTTT
TRBV27,.,TRBJ2-5,.,CASSLVYLGSPGETQYF,TGTGCCAGCAGTTTAGTCTACCTCGGGAGCCCCGGAGAGACCCAGTACTTC
TRBV29-1,few,TRBJ2-7,TRBD2,CSVVLMGLEGREQYF,TGCAGCGTTGTTCTGATGGGACTAGAGGGACGCGAGCAGTACTTC
TRBV10-1,.,TRBJ2-7,.,CASSESRGGIYEQYF,TGCGCCAGCAGTGAAAGTAGGGGAGGAATCTACGAGCAGTACTTC
TRBV7-2,.,TRBJ2-7,TRBD1,CASTRRLGTGVHEQYF,TGTGCCAGCACTAGGCGATTGGGGACAGGGGTACACGAGCAGTACTTC
TRBV29-1,.,TRBJ2-7,TRBD1,CSVAGTGALYEQYF,TGCAGCGTCGCCGGGACAGGGGCCCTCTACGAGCAGTACTTC
TRBV4-3,.,TRBJ2-7,.,CASSQEGAGVLYEQYF,TGCGCCAGCAGCCAAGAGGGGGCAGGGGTATTGTACGAGCAGTACTTC
TRBV15,.,TRBJ2-7,.,CATSREVSRRGTYEQYF,TGTGCCACCAGCAGAGAGGTCAGCCGGAGGGGAACCTACGAGCAGTACTTC
TRBV28,.,TRBJ1-1,TRBD1,CASSPAGTGNTEAFF,TGTGCCAGCAGTCCCGCCGGGACAGGGAACACTGAAGCTTTCTTT
TRBV30,.,TRBJ1-4,.,CAWSVGYEKLFF,TGTGCCTGGAGTGTCGGGTATGAAAAACTGTTTTTT
TRBV18,few,TRBJ2-5,.,CASSPGAQETQYF,TGTGCCAGCTCACCGGGAGCCCAAGAGACCCAGTACTTC
TRBV18,few,TRBJ2-1,TRBD2,CASSPPAGGTGNEQFF,TGTGCCAGCTCACCCCCTGCGGGGGGGACCGGAAATGAGCAGTTCTTC
TRBV7-6,few,TRBJ2-7,.,CASSFSESTGIEPGEQYF,TGTGCCAGCAGCTTTAGCGAGTCAACAGGGATAGAACCGGGGGAGCAGTACTTC
TRBV4-1,.,TRBJ2-1,TRBD2,CASSQPGAGLKFF,TGCGCCAGCAGCCAACCGGGAGCGGGACTGAAGTTCTTC
TRBV5-1,once,TRBJ1-5,.,CASSLDYTSNQPQHF,TGCGCCAGCAGCTTGGATTACACCTCCAATCAGCCCCAGCATTTT
TRBV9,.,TRBJ2-7,TRBD2,CASSATSGNFLGEQYF,TGTGCCAGCAGCGCAACTAGCGGGAATTTCTTGGGCGAGCAGTACTTC
TRBV19,.,TRBJ2-1,TRBD1,CASSIWGTGSYNEQFF,TGTGCCAGTAGTATATGGGGGACAGGTTCCTACAATGAGCAGTTCTTC
TRBV4-3,few,TRBJ1-2,.,CASSQEGAVYGYTF,TGCGCCAGCAGCCAAGAGGGGGCAGTCTATGGCTACACCTTC
TRBV28,.,TRBJ1-2,.,CASLFNRLGGYTF,TGTGCCAGCCTATTCAACAGGCTAGGTGGCTACACCTTC
TRBV4-3,.,TRBJ2-7,.,CASSQGTTYEQYF,TGCGCCAGCAGCCAGGGGACAACCTACGAGCAGTACTTC
TRBV6-4,.,TRBJ2-3,TRBD2,CASSPAGGPGTDTQYF,TGTGCCAGCAGCCCCGCGGGAGGGCCGGGCACAGATACGCAGTATTTT
TRBV19,.,TRBJ1-2,.,CASSSGGPGYTF,TGTGCCAGTAGTAGCGGGGGACCGGGCTACACCTTC
TRBV7-8,.,TRBJ1-5,.,CASSLQGGNSNQPQHF,TGTGCCAGCAGCTTACAGGGTGGGAATAGCAATCAGCCCCAGCATTTT
TRBV28,.,TRBJ2-7,TRBD1,CASSLPRGRYEQYF,TGTGCCAGCAGTTTACCCAGGGGGCGTTACGAGCAGTACTTC
TRBV10-1,.,TRBJ2-1,TRBD2,CASSGSSGGGYNEQFF,TGCGCCAGCAGTGGCTCTAGCGGGGGGGGGTACAATGAGCAGTTCTTC
TRBV15,.,TRBJ2-1,TRBD1,CATSTKDRGGATNEQFF,TGTGCCACCAGCACCAAGGACAGGGGGGGAGCCACCAATGAGCAGTTCTTC
TRBV2,.,TRBJ1-5,.,CASNTGLAPQHF,TGTGCCAGCAACACGGGTTTGGCGCCCCAGCATTTT
TRBV7-7,.,TRBJ2-5,TRBD2,CASSLRTSGHQETQYF,TGTGCTAGCAGCCTACGGACTAGCGGGCACCAAGAGACCCAGTACTTC
TRBV25-1,.,TRBJ1-2,TRBD1,CASSGTGTGGYGYTF,TGTGCCAGCAGTGGAACCGGGACAGGGGGCTATGGCTACACCTTC
TRBV5-1,.,TRBJ2-3,.,CASSPLGGDTQYF,TGCGCCAGCAGCCCTCTTGGTGGCGATACGCAGTATTTT
TRBV5-4,.,TRBJ2-7,TRBD2,CASSRKGLAGIDEQYF,TGTGCCAGCAGCCGAAAGGGACTAGCGGGAATTGACGAGCAGTACTTC
TRBV2,.,TRBJ1-4,.,CASSLDSATNEKLFF,TGTGCCAGCAGTCTTGACAGTGCAACTAATGAAAAACTGTTTTTT
TRBV19,.,TRBJ1-2,.,CASSPFGRRSVYGYTF,TGTGCCAGTAGCCCTTTTGGAAGGCGGTCAGTGTATGGCTACACCTTC
TRBV28,once,TRBJ2-7,.,CASSSREGASYEQYF,TGTGCCAGCAGTAGCCGGGAGGGGGCCTCCTACGAGCAGTACTTC
TRBV5-1,.,TRBJ2-3,TRBD1,CASSLQWTGTTDTQYF,TGCGCCAGCAGCTTGCAATGGACAGGGACCACAGATACGCAGTATTTT
TRBV5-6,once,TRBJ2-5,TRBD1,CASSSPGGAVKTQYF,TGTGCCAGCAGCTCTCCAGGGGGCGCCGTAAAGACCCAGTACTTC
TRBV28,.,TRBJ2-3,TRBD2,CASSLLAALKTDTQYF,TGTGCCAGCAGCCTTCTAGCGGCCCTAAAAACAGATACGCAGTATTTT
TRBV6-1,.,TRBJ2-7,.,CASSDRQASSYEQYF,TGTGCCAGCAGTGACAGACAGGCGAGCTCCTACGAGCAGTACTTC
TRBV2,.,TRBJ2-7,.,CASSDLFGDLRSYEQYF,TGTGCCAGCAGTGACCTCTTTGGGGACTTACGATCCTACGAGCAGTACTTC
TRBV9,.,TRBJ2-7,TRBD1,CASSIRDRGSGEQYF,TGTGCCAGCAGCATCCGGGACAGGGGGTCGGGAGAGCAGTACTTC